This entry concerns a single T cell receptor beta chain. This specimen belongs to a study of blood T cell repertoires in COVID-19. Study-level background: Samples of COVID-19 (acute and convalescent) were obtained from the United States, Italy and Spain.

How the authors handled the data: How many nucleated cells were present was estimated from reference gene primer amplification. Only in-frame clones appear in the TCRdb table, and some are missing; sequencing was by immunoSEQ multiplex PCR. Clone size and the V and J calls come from that table; the DNA yielded D and trimming. The sample holds almost 250,000 clones, 65% to 90% seen once. The germline V gene has CDR1 LGHDT and CDR2 YNNKEL (reference sequence). The CDR3 consists of 15 residues. Trimming stripped 3 bases from V and 7 bases from J, with 15 bases between. V gene TRBV3-1 (or the pseudogene TRBV3-2) combines with J gene TRBJ1-4; the D gene is possibly TRBD1 (6 bases). The sequence was obtained from a woman aged 45-60 years with acute COVID-19. The material sequenced was PBMCs or T cells enriched from blood (not recorded which). The CDR3 nucleotides are TGTGCCAGCAGCCAGTCGCGGGGGGCCAGTGAAAAACTGTTTTTT. Amino acid sequence: CASSQSRGASEKLFF.